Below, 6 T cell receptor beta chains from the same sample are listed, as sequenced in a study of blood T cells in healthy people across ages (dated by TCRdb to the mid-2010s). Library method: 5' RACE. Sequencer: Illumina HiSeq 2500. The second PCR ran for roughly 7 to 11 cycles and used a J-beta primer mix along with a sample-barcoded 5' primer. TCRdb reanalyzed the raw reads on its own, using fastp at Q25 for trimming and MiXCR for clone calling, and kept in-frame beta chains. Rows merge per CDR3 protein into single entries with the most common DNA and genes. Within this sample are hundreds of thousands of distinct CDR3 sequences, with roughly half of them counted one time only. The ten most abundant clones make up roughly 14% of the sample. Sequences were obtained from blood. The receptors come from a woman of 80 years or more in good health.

The CDR3 here is CASSTSGHYEQYF. As DNA, the CDR3 is TGTGCCAGCAGCACCTCAGGGCACTACGAGCAGTACTTC. J is TRBJ2-5 and V is TRBV7-9; D possibly corresponds to TRBD1 (5 bases). TRBJ2-7 matches the DNA end more closely, so the J call is doubtful. The CDR3 has 13 amino acids. CDR1 SEHNR and CDR2 FQNEAQ come from the germline V gene (reference sequence).

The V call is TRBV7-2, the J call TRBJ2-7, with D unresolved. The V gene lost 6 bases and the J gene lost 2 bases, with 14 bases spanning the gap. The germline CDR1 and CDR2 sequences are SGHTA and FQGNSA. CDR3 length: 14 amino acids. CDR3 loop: CASSQAVTAYEQYF. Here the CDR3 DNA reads TGTGCCAGCAGTCAAGCCGTTACCGCCTACGAGCAGTACTTC.

The CDR3 coding sequence is TGTGCCCGCGAGTCCACATGTGGCTACACCTTC. Protein product: CARESTCGYTF. The V and J genes are TRBV30 and TRBJ1-2, with D unresolved. The germline V gene encodes CDR1 GTSNPN and CDR2 SVGIG (reference sequence). V lost 8 bases and J 7 bases, leaving 14 bases between the germline ends. The CDR3 runs 11 residues.

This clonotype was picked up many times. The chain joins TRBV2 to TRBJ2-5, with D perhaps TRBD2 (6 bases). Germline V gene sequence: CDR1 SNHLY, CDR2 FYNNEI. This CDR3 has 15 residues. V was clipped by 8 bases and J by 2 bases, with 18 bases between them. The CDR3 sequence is CASSGRRGTQETQYF. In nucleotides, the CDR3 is TGTGCCAGCTCCGGACGGAGGGGAACTCAAGAGACCCAGTACTTC.

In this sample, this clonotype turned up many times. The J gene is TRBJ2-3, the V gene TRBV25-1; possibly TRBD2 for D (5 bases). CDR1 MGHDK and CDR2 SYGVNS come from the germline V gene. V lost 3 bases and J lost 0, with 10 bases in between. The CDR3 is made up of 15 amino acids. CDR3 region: CASSDAGRSTDTQYF. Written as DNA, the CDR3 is TGTGCCAGCAGTGACGCGGGCAGGAGCACAGATACGCAGTATTTT.

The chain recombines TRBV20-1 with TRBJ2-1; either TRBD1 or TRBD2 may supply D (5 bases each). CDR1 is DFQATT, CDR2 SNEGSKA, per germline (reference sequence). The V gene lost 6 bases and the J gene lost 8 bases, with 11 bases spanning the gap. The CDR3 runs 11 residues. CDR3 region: CSAKRGDEQFF. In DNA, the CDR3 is TGCAGTGCCAAGAGAGGGGATGAGCAGTTCTTC.